These 28 T cell receptor beta chains originate from one sample sequenced in a study of blood T cell repertoires in COVID-19. Generated by immunoSEQ multiplex PCR, the TCRdb table keeps only in-frame clones and is missing some. Of about 220,000 clones in the sample, about three quarters were seen once. The sample taken for sequencing was peripheral blood. Receptors were obtained from a woman in her 70s with acute or convalescent COVID-19.

This clone was found once. V and J are TRBV9 and TRBJ2-7; possible D gene TRBD1, 6 bases. V shed 3 bases and J shed 2 bases, with 12 bases lying between them. The CDR3 has 14 amino acids. Germline V gene sequence: CDR1 SGDLS, CDR2 YYNGEE. The CDR3: CASSDNRDAYEQYF. The DNA of the CDR3 is TGTGCCAGCAGCGATAACAGGGATGCCTACGAGCAGTACTTC. Drawing the rest from reference TRBV9 and TRBJ2-7, the complete variable domain is DSGVTQTPKHLITATGQRVTLRCSPRSGDLSVYWYQQSLDQGLQFLIQYYNGEERAKGNILERFSAQQFPDLHSELNLSSLELGDSALYFCASSDNRDAYEQYFGPGTRLTVT.

This clone was observed a single time. The V gene is TRBV19, the J gene TRBJ2-3; 8 positions match TRBD2. The CDR3 contains 14 residues. Losses at the gene ends were 5 bases for V and 4 bases for J; bases not matched to a gene: 5. Germline V gene lookup returns CDR1 LNHDA and CDR2 SQIVND (reference sequence). The CDR3 DNA is TGTGCCAGTAGTCGTGGCGGGGGGCCAGATACGCAGTATTTT. Encoded protein: CASSRGGGPDTQYF.

The sample holds a few counts of this clone. The chain joins TRBV10-2 to TRBJ2-2; 9 positions agree with TRBD2. Unmatched junction bases numbered 14, after V lost 4 bases and J lost 2 bases. Germline CDR1 reads WSHSY; CDR2 reads SAAADI. This CDR3 spans 19 amino acids. DNA for the CDR3: TGCGCCAGCAGTGGGACGAGCGGGGGGCCGCTGAAAAACACCGGGGAGCTGTTTTTT. This sequence encodes CASSGTSGGPLKNTGELFF.

This clone was counted a few times. This chain links TRBV4-2 with TRBJ2-1; the match to TRBD2 covers 8 bases. Germline-derived CDR1 and CDR2 are LGHNA and YNFKEQ. The CDR3 is 16 amino acids. After removal of 4 bases from V and 4 bases from J, the junction contained 9 bases not matched to a gene. CDR3 sequence (DNA): TGTGCCAGCAGCCGTGGGGCGGGGGGTACGTACAATGAGCAGTTCTTC. This gives the protein CASSRGAGGTYNEQFF.

This clone was seen a handful of times. This chain links TRBV10-1 with TRBJ2-3; the match to TRBD2 covers 9 bases. V gave up 0 bases and J gave up 5 bases; unmatched junction bases: 12. The germline CDR1 and CDR2 sequences are WNHNN and SYGVQD (reference sequence). This CDR3 contains 18 residues. The CDR3 DNA follows: TGCGCCAGCAGTGAGTCAAAGTATAGCGGGGGAAGAGGAGATACGCAGTATTTT. Translating it yields CASSESKYSGGRGDTQYF.

This clone occurred once. The V gene is TRBV3-1 (or the pseudogene TRBV3-2), the J gene TRBJ1-2; possibly TRBD1 for D (6 bases). The CDR3 runs to 16 residues. The V end was cut by 4 bases, the J end by 8 bases, with 23 bases between. Per the germline V gene, CDR1 is LGHDT and CDR2 is YNNKEL (reference sequence). CDR3 protein: CASSPKVDGTPRGYTF. In nucleotides, the CDR3 is TGTGCCAGCAGCCCCAAAGTGGACGGGACACCCAGGGGCTACACCTTC.

The chain is built from TRBV6-5 and TRBJ1-3; 7 bases align to TRBD1. The CDR3 contains 14 residues. CDR1 and CDR2 (germline): MNHEY, SVGAGI. Trimming took 5 bases from V and 4 from J; bases not matched to a gene: 5. The CDR3 nucleotides read TGTGCCAGCAGTCGAACAGGGGCAGGAAACACCATATATTTT. It codes for CASSRTGAGNTIYF.

This clone has just a few counts. V and J are TRBV7-2 and TRBJ1-5; TRBD1 matches 9 bases. Germline V gives CDR1 SGHTA, CDR2 FQGNSA. Trimming removed 1 base from V and 5 bases from J; junction bases left unmatched: 6. The CDR3 has 16 residues. The DNA of the CDR3 is TGTGCCAGCAGCTTAGGGTGGGGACAGGGCCATCAGCCCCAGCATTTT. It specifies CASSLGWGQGHQPQHF.

This chain connects TRBV30 to TRBJ1-6; D is undetermined. The CDR3 spans 16 residues. The germline V gene encodes CDR1 GTSNPN and CDR2 SVGIG (reference sequence). Trimming removed 2 bases from V and 7 bases from J, with 18 bases in between. The DNA for the CDR3 is TGTGCCTGGAGTTCCTCCCCCCCGGGAAGGAATTCACCCCTCCACTTT. Its translation: CAWSSSPPGRNSPLHF.

This sequence joins TRBV5-1 and TRBJ1-2; 9 positions agree with TRBD1. Germline assignment: CDR1 SGHRS and CDR2 YFSETQ. The CDR3 extends over 15 amino acids. V shed 4 bases, J shed 3 bases, and the junction held 7 bases outside the gene matches. The CDR3 DNA reads as TGCGCCAGCAGCACCGGACAGGGGATGTACTATGGCTACACCTTC. Translation: CASSTGQGMYYGYTF.

This clone has a handful of counts. V usage is TRBV5-1 and J usage is TRBJ2-5, with D maybe TRBD2 (6 bases). The germline gives CDR1 SGHRS, CDR2 YFSETQ. The CDR3 is made up of 16 amino acids. The V end was cut by 4 bases, the J end by 1 base, with 17 bases between. The CDR3 sequence: CASSMNVRGSQETQYF. CDR3 nucleotides: TGCGCCAGCAGCATGAACGTACGGGGGAGCCAAGAGACCCAGTACTTC.

This chain links TRBV3-1 (or the pseudogene TRBV3-2) with TRBJ2-7; TRBD2 aligns across 8 bases. V gave up 4 bases and J gave up 3 bases; unmatched junction bases: 20. The germline V gene has CDR1 LGHDT and CDR2 YNNKEL (reference sequence). The CDR3 has 19 amino acids. Here the CDR3 DNA reads TGTGCCAGCAGCCTAATTCTAGGGACTAGGAAGATTGTACTCTACGAGCAGTACTTC. Translation: CASSLILGTRKIVLYEQYF.

This chain joins TRBV9 and TRBJ2-7; 9 bases map to TRBD2. The CDR3 contains 19 residues. With 0 bases clipped from V and 0 bases from J, the junction kept 13 bases outside the gene matches. Per germline, CDR1 SGDLS and CDR2 YYNGEE. The CDR3 DNA reads as TGTGCCAGCAGCGTAGCAGCGGGGGGTCCTTATTCTAGCTCCTACGAGCAGTACTTC. This encodes CASSVAAGGPYSSSYEQYF.

The V and J genes are TRBV3-1 (or the pseudogene TRBV3-2) and TRBJ1-1, with TRBD1 identical over 7 bases. Losses at the gene ends were 5 bases for V and 7 bases for J; bases not matched to a gene: 19. This CDR3 spans 17 amino acids. Germline loops: CDR1 LGHDT, CDR2 YNNKEL (reference sequence). In DNA, the CDR3 is TGTGCCAGCAGCGCCGACAGGGCGCGCGCTCATGGCGGTGAAGCTTTCTTT. Encoded protein: CASSADRARAHGGEAFF.

The chain uses TRBV19 and TRBJ2-2; TRBD1 matches at 10 bases. V was clipped by 6 bases and J by 6 bases; unmatched bases: 10. This CDR3 is 16 amino acids long. Germline CDR1 is LNHDA and CDR2 is SQIVND (reference sequence). CDR3 protein: CASRSLGDRGSGELFF. The CDR3 bases are TGTGCCAGTAGGTCTTTGGGGGACAGGGGATCCGGGGAGCTGTTTTTT.

The V gene is TRBV19, the J gene TRBJ1-3, with D uncertain. CDR1 and CDR2 (germline): LNHDA, SQIVND (reference sequence). Between the trimmed V and J ends, which lost 3 bases and 0 bases, there was a span of 12 bases. This CDR3 is 16 amino acids long. The chain's CDR3 is CASSIDPRGSGNTIYF. For the CDR3, the DNA is TGTGCCAGTAGTATTGATCCCAGAGGCTCTGGAAACACCATATATTTT.

CDR3 DNA: TGTGCCAGTAGTATAGATCGGGTTATCCTTAACTATGGCTACACCTTC. Encoded protein: CASSIDRVILNYGYTF. V usage is TRBV19 and J usage is TRBJ1-2; D gene uncertain. Germline V gene sequence: CDR1 LNHDA, CDR2 SQIVND (reference sequence). Trimming took 0 bases from V and 1 from J, leaving 12 bases between them. This CDR3 spans 16 amino acids.

This clone was found once. The J gene is TRBJ2-5, the V gene TRBV5-6; TRBD1 agrees at 7 bases. The CDR3 has 14 amino acids. The germline gives CDR1 SGHDT, CDR2 YYEEEE. Germline trimming cut 5 bases from V and 1 base from J; bases unmatched to any gene: 5. The CDR3 loop is CASSSGQAQETQYF. As DNA, the CDR3 is TGTGCCAGCAGTTCTGGACAGGCCCAAGAGACCCAGTACTTC. The full variable domain, its missing parts supplied by reference TRBV5-6 and TRBJ2-5, is DAGVTQSPTHLIKTRGQQVTLRCSPKSGHDTVSWYQQALGQGPQFIFQYYEEEERQRGNFPDRFSGHQFPNYSSELNVNALLLGDSALYLCASSSGQAQETQYFGPGTRLLVL.

This sequence joins TRBV5-1 and TRBJ2-3; D ambiguous. Germline V gene sequence: CDR1 SGHRS, CDR2 YFSETQ. This CDR3 contains 11 residues. V was shortened by 6 bases and J by 0 bases, with 2 bases between the two germline ends. CDR3 sequence (DNA): TGCGCCAGCACTAGCACAGATACGCAGTATTTT. Residues: CASTSTDTQYF.

This rearrangement joins TRBV9 to TRBJ1-6, with 9 positions matching TRBD1. This CDR3 is built from 17 residues. CDR1 is SGDLS, CDR2 YYNGEE, per germline. The V and J ends lost 0 bases and 8 bases, in that order; junction bases with no gene match: 9. The CDR3: CASSVGVGQGTDSPLHF. CDR3 nucleotides: TGTGCCAGCAGCGTAGGGGTGGGACAGGGAACAGATTCACCCCTCCACTTT.

This clone was seen more than once but under ten times. V is TRBV6-5 and J is TRBJ1-2; TRBD1 is a possible D gene (6 bases). This CDR3 region has 13 residues. V was pared by 7 bases and J by 4 bases, with 13 bases between. Per the germline V gene, CDR1 is MNHEY and CDR2 is SVGAGI. As DNA, the CDR3 is TGTGCCAGCACCAGTTACAGGGCCTATGGCTACACCTTC. It encodes CASTSYRAYGYTF.

This clone was counted a few times. The chain employs TRBV6-2 or TRBV6-3 and TRBJ1-1; a weak D match, TRBD1 (6 bases). Trimming removed 5 bases from V and 7 bases from J, with 11 bases in between. The CDR3 covers 12 residues. Looked up from germline, CDR1 is MNHEY and CDR2 is SVGEGT. CDR3 residues: CASSQSRGEAFF. The CDR3 DNA sequence: TGTGCCAGCAGTCAAAGCAGGGGTGAAGCTTTCTTT.

The chain carries TRBV30 and TRBJ2-2; a possible D gene is TRBD2 (5 bases). Germline V gene lookup returns CDR1 GTSNPN and CDR2 SVGIG (reference sequence). The CDR3 has 13 amino acids. V shed 0 bases and J shed 7 bases, with 9 bases lying between them. The CDR3 region has the DNA TGTGCCTGGAGTGTAGTCGCGGGCGGGGAGCTGTTTTTT. Translated, it gives CAWSVVAGGELFF.

The chain joins TRBV19 to TRBJ1-2; D is uncertain. The CDR3 length is 13 residues. The V and J ends lost 3 bases and 4 bases respectively, with 9 bases between them. Looked up from germline, CDR1 is LNHDA and CDR2 is SQIVND (reference sequence). The chain's CDR3 is CASSMRGVYGYTF. The CDR3 nucleotides are TGTGCCAGTAGTATGCGGGGAGTCTATGGCTACACCTTC.

The rearrangement uses TRBV2 and TRBJ1-4; no clear D gene. The CDR3 covers 13 residues. Trimming took off 8 bases at V and 0 bases at J, with 7 bases between the two ends. The germline CDR1 and CDR2 sequences are SNHLY and FYNNEI. The CDR3 sequence: CASRGSTNEKLFF. The CDR3 DNA sequence: TGTGCCAGCCGAGGGTCAACTAATGAAAAACTGTTTTTT.

V is TRBV7-2 and J is TRBJ1-6, with a possible D match to TRBD1 (5 bases). Trimming removed 5 bases from V and 4 bases from J, with 12 bases in between. CDR3 size: 15 residues. In germline, CDR1 is SGHTA, CDR2 FQGNSA. In DNA, the CDR3 is TGTGCCAGCAGCACCCCACAGGTGTATAATTCACCCCTCCACTTT. Translated: CASSTPQVYNSPLHF.

Only one count was recorded for this clone. This sequence joins TRBV4-1 and TRBJ2-5, with 7 bases identical to TRBD1. The V segment lost 5 bases and the J segment 2 bases; nucleotides outside the gene matches: 5. Germline V gene lookup returns CDR1 MGHRA and CDR2 YSYEKL. This CDR3 has 14 amino acids. The CDR3 region has the DNA TGCGCCAGCAGCTTATCGGGACAGCAAGAGACCCAGTACTTC. This encodes CASSLSGQQETQYF.

The chain recombines TRBV6-6 with TRBJ1-6; 9 nucleotides agree with TRBD1. The CDR3 sequence is 15 residues long. Germline loops: CDR1 MNHNY, CDR2 SVGAGI (reference sequence). After removal of 5 bases from V and 8 bases from J, the junction contained 7 bases not matched to a gene. CDR3 region: CASSPRDRDYSPLHF. In DNA, the CDR3 is TGTGCCAGCAGTCCACGGGACAGGGATTATTCACCCCTCCACTTT.